A selection of T cell receptor beta chains follows, all from one sample in a study of blood T cells in healthy people across ages. Each CDR3 protein is one row after TCRdb ran MiXCR on the 5' RACE reads. The data contain about 1,800,000 distinct CDR3 sequences, about 30% of them seen just once; the ten biggest clones take up approximately 7.7%. Material for sequencing was blood. The receptor set was obtained from a woman between 25 and 40 years old in good health. Each CDR3 is given with its conserved first and last residue. A D gene is named only where the DNA matches it firmly. Size values are once, few and many counts, or a class for expanded clones, and some rows have none.

D	V	J	length	size	CDR3	DNA
.	TRBV21-1	TRBJ2-3	13	many	CASSKGVPDTQYF	TGTGCCAGCAGCAAAGGAGTCCCAGATACGCAGTATTTT
.	TRBV5-1	TRBJ1-1	16	.	CASSWGSGGDWTEAFF	TGCGCCAGCAGCTGGGGGAGTGGGGGTGATTGGACTGAAGCTTTCTTT
.	TRBV18	TRBJ2-5	16	.	CASSHPGQGLSYGQYF	TGTGCCAGCTCACACCCGGGGCAGGGGCTATCCTACGGGCAGTACTTC
.	TRBV6-6	TRBJ2-5	15	many	CASSSAEGREETQYF	TGTGCCAGCAGTTCGGCGGAGGGTCGGGAGGAGACCCAGTACTTC
.	TRBV15	TRBJ1-5	14	few	CATSRAGLNQPQHF	TGTGCCACCAGCAGAGCCGGCCTTAATCAGCCCCAGCATTTT
.	TRBV6-5	TRBJ1-5	14	few	CASSGGRDNQPQHF	TGTGCCAGCAGCGGTGGACGGGACAATCAGCCCCAGCATTTT
.	TRBV29-1	TRBJ1-1	12	.	CSVAQVTTEAFF	TGCAGCGTTGCTCAGGTGACCACTGAAGCTTTCTTT
.	TRBV19	TRBJ2-5	11	few	CASSIKGTQYF	TGTGCCAGTAGTATAAAGGGGACCCAGTACTTC
TRBD1	TRBV7-2	TRBJ2-5	14	.	CASQSTGSRETQYF	TGTGCCAGCCAATCGACAGGGTCGCGGGAGACCCAGTACTTC
TRBD2	TRBV7-6	TRBJ2-1	18	many	CASSLARVAGVGYNEQFF	TGTGCCAGCAGCTTAGCGCGAGTAGCGGGAGTCGGATACAATGAGCAGTTCTTC
.	TRBV20-1	TRBJ2-1	14	many	CSAHLPPADNEQFF	TGCAGTGCTCATCTCCCCCCTGCCGACAATGAGCAGTTCTTC
.	TRBV20-1	TRBJ1-1	14	.	CSARRLRGNEEAFF	TGCAGTGCTAGAAGACTCAGGGGAAATGAGGAAGCTTTCTTT
.	TRBV12-3/TRBV12-4	TRBJ1-2	11	few	CASSVSNGYTF	TGTGCCAGCAGTGTTTCTAACGGCTACACCTTC
TRBD1	TRBV5-1	TRBJ2-1	15	.	CASSVDRGEANEQFF	TGCGCCAGCAGCGTGGACAGGGGTGAGGCCAATGAGCAGTTCTTC
TRBD2	TRBV20-1	TRBJ2-3	14	few	CSASKRERADTQYF	TGCAGTGCTTCTAAGCGGGAGAGGGCAGATACGCAGTATTTT
TRBD2	TRBV10-3	TRBJ2-1	17	.	CAIRSGTSGRDYNEQFF	TGTGCCATCAGATCCGGGACTAGCGGGAGGGATTACAATGAGCAGTTCTTC
.	TRBV4-1	TRBJ1-6	17	.	CASSPEAMSSYNSPLHF	TGCGCCAGCAGCCCGGAGGCGATGAGCTCCTATAATTCACCCCTCCACTTT
TRBD2	TRBV6-5	TRBJ2-5	15	few	CASSTGRTRVETQYF	TGTGCCAGCAGTACGGGACGGACTAGAGTGGAGACCCAGTACTTC
.	TRBV2	TRBJ1-5	14	.	CASSLEKSNQPQHF	TGTGCCAGCAGTCTTGAGAAAAGCAATCAGCCCCAGCATTTT
.	TRBV5-1	TRBJ2-7	21	.	CASSSKWTALGRIGSSREQYF	TGCGCCAGCAGCTCTAAGTGGACAGCTCTCGGTCGAATAGGATCCTCCCGAGAGCAGTACTTC
TRBD1	TRBV5-4	TRBJ2-7	15	.	CASSSRQGRGYEQYF	TGTGCCAGCAGCTCAAGACAGGGAAGGGGCTACGAGCAGTACTTC
.	TRBV7-3	TRBJ1-2	17	few	CASSSLEGKDNYYGYTF	TGTGCCAGCAGCTCCCTAGAGGGGAAGGACAACTACTATGGCTACACCTTC
TRBD1	TRBV5-1	TRBJ2-1	14	.	CASGGQERYNEQFF	TGCGCCAGCGGAGGACAGGAGAGGTACAATGAGCAGTTCTTC
TRBD1	TRBV27	TRBJ2-7	16	few	CASSPWGQSFSYEQYF	TGTGCCAGCAGTCCCTGGGGACAGAGTTTCTCCTACGAGCAGTACTTC
TRBD2	TRBV7-2	TRBJ2-1	15	once	CASSLEEPGLGHSFF	TGTGCCAGCAGCTTAGAAGAGCCGGGACTAGGCCACTCGTTCTTC